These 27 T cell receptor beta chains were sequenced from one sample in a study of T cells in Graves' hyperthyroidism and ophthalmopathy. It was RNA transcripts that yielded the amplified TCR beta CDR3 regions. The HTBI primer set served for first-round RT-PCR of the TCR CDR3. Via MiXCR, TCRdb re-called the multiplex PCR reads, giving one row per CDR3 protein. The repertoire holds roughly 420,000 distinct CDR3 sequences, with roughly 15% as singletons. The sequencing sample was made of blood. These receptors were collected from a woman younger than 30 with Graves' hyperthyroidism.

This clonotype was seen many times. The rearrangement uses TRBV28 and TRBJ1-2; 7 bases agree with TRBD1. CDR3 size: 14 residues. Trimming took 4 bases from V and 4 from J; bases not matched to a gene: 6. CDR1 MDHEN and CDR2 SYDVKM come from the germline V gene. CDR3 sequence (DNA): TGTGCCAGCAGTTCGGGGACAGCGCCCTATGGCTACACCTTC. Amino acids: CASSSGTAPYGYTF.

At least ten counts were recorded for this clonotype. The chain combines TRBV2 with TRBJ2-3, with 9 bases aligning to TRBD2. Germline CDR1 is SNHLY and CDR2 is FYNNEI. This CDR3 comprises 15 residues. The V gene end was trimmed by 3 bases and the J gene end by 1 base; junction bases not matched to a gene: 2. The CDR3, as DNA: TGTGCCAGCAGTGATAGGACTAGCGGCACAGATACGCAGTATTTT. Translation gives CASSDRTSGTDTQYF.

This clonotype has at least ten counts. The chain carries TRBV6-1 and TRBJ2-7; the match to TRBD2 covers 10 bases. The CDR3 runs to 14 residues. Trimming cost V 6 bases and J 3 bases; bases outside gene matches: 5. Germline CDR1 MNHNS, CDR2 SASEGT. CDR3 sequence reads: CASSSSGRDYEQYF. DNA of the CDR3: TGTGCCAGCAGCAGCAGCGGGAGGGACTACGAGCAGTACTTC.

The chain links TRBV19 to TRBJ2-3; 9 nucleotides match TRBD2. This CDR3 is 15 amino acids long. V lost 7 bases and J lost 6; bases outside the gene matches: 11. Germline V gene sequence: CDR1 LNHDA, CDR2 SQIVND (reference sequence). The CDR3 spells CASTAGGPPQDTQYF. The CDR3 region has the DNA TGTGCCAGTACGGCGGGAGGGCCACCACAGGATACGCAGTATTTT.

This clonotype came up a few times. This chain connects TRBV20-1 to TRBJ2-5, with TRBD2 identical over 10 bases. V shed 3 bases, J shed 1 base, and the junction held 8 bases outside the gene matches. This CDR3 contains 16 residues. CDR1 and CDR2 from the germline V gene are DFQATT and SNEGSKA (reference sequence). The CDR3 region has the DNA TGCAGTGCTAGGAGCCTAGCGGGAGCCCTCCAAGAGACCCAGTACTTC. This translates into CSARSLAGALQETQYF.

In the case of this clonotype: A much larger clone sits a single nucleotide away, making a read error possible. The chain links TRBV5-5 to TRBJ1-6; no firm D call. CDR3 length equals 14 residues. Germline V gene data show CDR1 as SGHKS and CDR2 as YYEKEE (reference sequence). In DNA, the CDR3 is TGTGCCAGCAGCGATGGACTGAAGAATTCACTCCTCCACTTT. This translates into CASSDGLKNSLLHF.

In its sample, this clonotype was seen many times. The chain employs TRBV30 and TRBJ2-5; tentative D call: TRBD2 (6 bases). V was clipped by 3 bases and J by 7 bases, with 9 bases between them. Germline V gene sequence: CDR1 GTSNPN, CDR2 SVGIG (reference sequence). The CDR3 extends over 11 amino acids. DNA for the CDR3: TGTGCCTGGAGGGGGGGAGGGACCCAGTACTTC. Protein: CAWRGGGTQYF. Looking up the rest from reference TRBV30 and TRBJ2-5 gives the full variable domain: SQTIHQWPATLVQPVGSPLSLECTVEGTSNPNLYWYRQAAGRGLQLLFYSVGIGQISSEVPQNLSASRPQDRQFILSSKKLLLSDSGFYLCAWRGGGTQYFGPGTRLLVL.

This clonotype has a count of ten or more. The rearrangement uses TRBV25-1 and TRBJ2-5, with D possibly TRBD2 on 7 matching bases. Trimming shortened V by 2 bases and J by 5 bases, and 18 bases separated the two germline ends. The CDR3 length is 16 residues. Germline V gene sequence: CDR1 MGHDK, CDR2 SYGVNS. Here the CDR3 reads CASSEGGGRGGETQYF. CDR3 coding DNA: TGTGCCAGCAGTGAAGGGGGCGGGAGAGGGGGGGAGACCCAGTACTTC.

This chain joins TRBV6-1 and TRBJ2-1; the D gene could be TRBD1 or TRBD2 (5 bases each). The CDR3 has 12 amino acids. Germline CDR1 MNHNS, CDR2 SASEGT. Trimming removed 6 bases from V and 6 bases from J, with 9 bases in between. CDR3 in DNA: TGTGCCAGCAGCTGGGACGGCAATGAGCAGTTCTTC. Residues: CASSWDGNEQFF.

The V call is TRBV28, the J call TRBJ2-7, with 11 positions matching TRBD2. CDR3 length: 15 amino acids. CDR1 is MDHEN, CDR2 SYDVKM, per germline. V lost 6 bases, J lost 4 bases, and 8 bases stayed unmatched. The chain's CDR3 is CASRTIAGGRYEQYF. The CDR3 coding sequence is TGTGCCAGCAGGACGATAGCGGGAGGGAGGTACGAGCAGTACTTC.

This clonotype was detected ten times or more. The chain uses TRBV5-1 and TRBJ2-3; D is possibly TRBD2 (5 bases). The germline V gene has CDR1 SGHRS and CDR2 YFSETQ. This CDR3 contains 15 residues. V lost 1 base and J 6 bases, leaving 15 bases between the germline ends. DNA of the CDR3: TGCGCCAGCAGCTTGCGGTGGGAGCGCCCGGATACGCAGTATTTT. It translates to CASSLRWERPDTQYF. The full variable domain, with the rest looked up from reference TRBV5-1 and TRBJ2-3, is KAGVTQTPRYLIKTRGQQVTLSCSPISGHRSVSWYQQTPGQGLQFLFEYFSETQRNKGNFPGRFSGRQFSNSRSEMNVSTLELGDSALYLCASSLRWERPDTQYFGPGTRLTVL.

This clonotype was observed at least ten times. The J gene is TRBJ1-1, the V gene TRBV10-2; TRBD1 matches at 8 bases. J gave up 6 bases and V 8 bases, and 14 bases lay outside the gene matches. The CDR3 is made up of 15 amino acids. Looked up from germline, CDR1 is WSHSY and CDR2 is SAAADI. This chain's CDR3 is CASRTIQGQVPEAFF. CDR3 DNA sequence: TGCGCCAGCCGGACGATCCAGGGACAGGTCCCTGAAGCTTTCTTT.

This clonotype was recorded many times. The CDR3 DNA is TGTGCCAGCAGTGATGTGGGTTCTGGGGCCAACGTCCTGACTTTC. Translated, it gives CASSDVGSGANVLTF. The chain couples TRBV6-1 to TRBJ2-6; D is unresolved. Trimming pared 3 bases from V and 1 base from J, leaving 7 bases between. This CDR3 has 15 residues. Germline V gene lookup returns CDR1 MNHNS and CDR2 SASEGT.

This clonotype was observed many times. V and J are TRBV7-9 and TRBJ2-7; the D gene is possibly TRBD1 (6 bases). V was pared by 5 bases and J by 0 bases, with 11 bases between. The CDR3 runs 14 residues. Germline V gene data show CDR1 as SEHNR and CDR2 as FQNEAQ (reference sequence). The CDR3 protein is CASSMTGDSYEQYF. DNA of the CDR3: TGTGCCAGCAGCATGACAGGAGACTCCTACGAGCAGTACTTC.

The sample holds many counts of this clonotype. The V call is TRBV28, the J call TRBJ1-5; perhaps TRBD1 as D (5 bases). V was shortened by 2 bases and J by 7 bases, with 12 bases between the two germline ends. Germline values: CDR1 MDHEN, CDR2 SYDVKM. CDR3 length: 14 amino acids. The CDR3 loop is CASSLRGSGQPQHF. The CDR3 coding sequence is TGTGCCAGCAGTTTAAGGGGATCAGGGCAGCCCCAGCATTTT.

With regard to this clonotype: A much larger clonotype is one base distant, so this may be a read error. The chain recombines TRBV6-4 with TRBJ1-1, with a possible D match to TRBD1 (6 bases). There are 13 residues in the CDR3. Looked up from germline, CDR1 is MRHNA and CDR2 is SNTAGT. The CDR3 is CAGSGQRDTEAFF. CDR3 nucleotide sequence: TGTGCCGGCAGTGGACAGAGGGACACTGAAGCTTTCTTT.

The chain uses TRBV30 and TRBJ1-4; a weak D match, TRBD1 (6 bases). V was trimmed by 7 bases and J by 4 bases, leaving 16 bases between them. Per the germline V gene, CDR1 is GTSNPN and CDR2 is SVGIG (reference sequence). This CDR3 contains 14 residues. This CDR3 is CASQRTEYNEKLFF. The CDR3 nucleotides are TGTGCCTCCCAACGGACAGAGTATAATGAAAAACTGTTTTTT. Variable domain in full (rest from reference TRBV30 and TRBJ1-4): SQTIHQWPATLVQPVGSPLSLECTVEGTSNPNLYWYRQAAGRGLQLLFYSVGIGQISSEVPQNLSASRPQDRQFILSSKKLLLSDSGFYLCASQRTEYNEKLFFGSGTQLSVL.

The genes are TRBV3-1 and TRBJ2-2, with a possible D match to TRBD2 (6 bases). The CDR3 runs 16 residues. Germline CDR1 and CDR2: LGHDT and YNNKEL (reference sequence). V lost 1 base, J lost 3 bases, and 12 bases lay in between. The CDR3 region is CASSQVVGGDTGELFF. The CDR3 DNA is TGTGCCAGCAGCCAAGTGGTGGGAGGTGACACCGGGGAGCTGTTTTTT.

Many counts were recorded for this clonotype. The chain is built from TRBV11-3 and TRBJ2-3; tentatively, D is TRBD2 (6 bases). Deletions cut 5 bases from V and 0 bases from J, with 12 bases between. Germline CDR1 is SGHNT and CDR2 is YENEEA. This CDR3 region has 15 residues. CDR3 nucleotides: TGTGCCAGCAGCAAAGGTGGGGGGAGCACAGATACGCAGTATTTT. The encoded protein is CASSKGGGSTDTQYF. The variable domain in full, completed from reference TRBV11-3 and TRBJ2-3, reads EAGVVQSPRYKIIEKKQPVAFWCNPISGHNTLYWYLQNLGQGPELLIRYENEEAVDDSQLPKDRFSAERLKGVDSTLKIQPAELGDSAVYLCASSKGGGSTDTQYFGPGTRLTVL.

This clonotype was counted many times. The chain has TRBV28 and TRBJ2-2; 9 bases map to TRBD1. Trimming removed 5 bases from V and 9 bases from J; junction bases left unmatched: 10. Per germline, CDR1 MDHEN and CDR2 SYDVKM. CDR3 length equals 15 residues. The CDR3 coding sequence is TGTGCCAGCAGTCTCAGGACAGGGGTCCGCCGGGAGCTGTTTTTT. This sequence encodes CASSLRTGVRRELFF.

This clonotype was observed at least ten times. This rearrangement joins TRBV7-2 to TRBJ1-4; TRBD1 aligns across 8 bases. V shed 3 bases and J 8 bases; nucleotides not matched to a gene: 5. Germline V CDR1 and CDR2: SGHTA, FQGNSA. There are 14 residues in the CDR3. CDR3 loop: CASSFRAGGEKLFF. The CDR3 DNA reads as TGTGCCAGCAGCTTCCGGGCAGGGGGCGAAAAACTGTTTTTT.

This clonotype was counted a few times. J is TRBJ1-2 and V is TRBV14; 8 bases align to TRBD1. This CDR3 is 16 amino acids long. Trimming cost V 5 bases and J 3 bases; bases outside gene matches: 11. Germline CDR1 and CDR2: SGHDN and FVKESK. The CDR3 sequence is CASSETQGARDYGYTF. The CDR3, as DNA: TGTGCCAGCAGCGAAACCCAGGGGGCGCGGGACTATGGCTACACCTTC.

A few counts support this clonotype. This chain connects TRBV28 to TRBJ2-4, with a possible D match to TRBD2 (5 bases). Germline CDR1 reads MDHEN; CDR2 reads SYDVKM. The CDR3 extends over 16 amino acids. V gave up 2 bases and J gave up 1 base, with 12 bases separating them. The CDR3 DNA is TGTGCCAGCAGTTTAAAGCGCGGGCTGGCCAAAAACATTCAGTACTTC. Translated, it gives CASSLKRGLAKNIQYF.

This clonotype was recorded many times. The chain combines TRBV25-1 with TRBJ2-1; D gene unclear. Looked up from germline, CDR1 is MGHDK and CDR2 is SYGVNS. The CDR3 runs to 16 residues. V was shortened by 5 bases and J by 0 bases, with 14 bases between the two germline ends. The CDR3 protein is CASSPTAISSYNEQFF. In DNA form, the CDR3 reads TGTGCCAGCAGTCCTACCGCCATAAGCTCCTACAATGAGCAGTTCTTC.

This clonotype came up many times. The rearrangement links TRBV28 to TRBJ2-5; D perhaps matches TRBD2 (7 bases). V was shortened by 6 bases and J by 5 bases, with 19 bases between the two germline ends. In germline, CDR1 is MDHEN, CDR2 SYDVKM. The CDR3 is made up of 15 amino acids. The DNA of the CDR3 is TGTGCCAGCAGCGTAGGGGGGAGGGCCGTGGAGACCCAGTACTTC. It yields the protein CASSVGGRAVETQYF.

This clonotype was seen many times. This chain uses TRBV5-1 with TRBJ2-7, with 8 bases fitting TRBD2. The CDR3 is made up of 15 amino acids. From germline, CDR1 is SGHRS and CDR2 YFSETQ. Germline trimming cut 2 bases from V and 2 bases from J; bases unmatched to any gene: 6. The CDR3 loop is CASSFASGQTYEQYF. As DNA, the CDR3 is TGCGCCAGCAGCTTCGCTAGCGGGCAGACCTACGAGCAGTACTTC.

CDR3 region: CASSIVNTGGYNEQFF. The DNA for the CDR3 is TGTGCCAGTAGTATAGTCAATACAGGGGGTTACAATGAGCAGTTCTTC. The chain couples TRBV19 to TRBJ2-1; 8 bases line up with TRBD1. CDR3 length: 16 residues. Germline V gives CDR1 LNHDA, CDR2 SQIVND (reference sequence). J was trimmed by 4 bases and V by 1 base; bases with no gene match: 6.